A single sample is the source of the 28 T cell receptor beta chains below, sequenced in a study of tumor-infiltrating lymphocytes in localized non-small cell lung cancer. Assay used: immunoSEQ multiplex PCR; TCRdb lists only in-frame clones, some missing. This sample has approximately 15,000 clones, with about four fifths found just once. What was sequenced was lung tumor tissue. The source is a human donor with non-small cell lung cancer.

The chain is built from TRBV6-4 and TRBJ2-2, with TRBD1 matching over 7 bases. The CDR3 covers 16 residues. With 0 bases clipped from V and 3 bases from J, the junction kept 4 bases outside the gene matches. Germline CDR1 reads MRHNA; CDR2 reads SNTAGT. The CDR3 region is CASSDSFTGDTGELFF. Here the CDR3 DNA reads TGTGCCAGCAGTGACTCCTTCACAGGGGACACCGGGGAGCTGTTTTTT.

The rearrangement uses TRBV4-2 and TRBJ2-2, with TRBD1 matching over 7 bases. J gave up 3 bases and V 2 bases, and 15 bases lay outside the gene matches. Germline CDR1 LGHNA, CDR2 YNFKEQ. The CDR3 runs 19 residues. The CDR3 is CASSQSNRDRSLHTGELFF. For the CDR3, the DNA is TGTGCCAGCAGCCAATCTAACCGGGACAGATCACTTCACACCGGGGAGCTGTTTTTT.

The chain joins TRBV30 to TRBJ2-1, with TRBD2 identical over 7 bases. The trim removed 0 bases at V and 5 bases at J, leaving 1 base unmatched. Germline CDR1 GTSNPN, CDR2 SVGIG (reference sequence). The CDR3 length is 13 residues. The CDR3 reads CAWSVGGNNEQFF. The DNA of the CDR3 is TGTGCCTGGAGTGTCGGGGGGAACAATGAGCAGTTCTTC.

V and J are TRBV6-4 and TRBJ2-7, with 9 bases aligning to TRBD2. Germline values: CDR1 MRHNA, CDR2 SNTAGT. The CDR3 loop spans 12 amino acids. Trimming cost V 8 bases and J 6 bases; bases outside gene matches: 5. The CDR3 reads CASGREGCEQYF. In nucleotides, the CDR3 is TGTGCCAGCGGGCGGGAGGGATGCGAGCAGTACTTC.

J is TRBJ2-3 and V is TRBV7-2, with D uncertain. In germline, CDR1 is SGHTA, CDR2 FQGNSA. With 1 base removed from V and 8 bases from J, the gap between germline ends came to 7 bases. CDR3 length: 12 amino acids. The CDR3 loop is CASSLETGTQYF. The DNA for the CDR3 is TGTGCCAGCAGCTTAGAAACGGGTACGCAGTATTTT.

Concerning this clone itself: At one end the junction does not follow the germline gene, possibly because of a read error. The gene calls are TRBV5-6 and TRBJ2-7; 8 bases are shared with TRBD1. The CDR3 contains 12 residues. Germline values: CDR1 SGHDT, CDR2 YYEEEE. The CDR3 region is CASSAGTGLESF. For the CDR3, the DNA is TGTGCCAGCAGCGCCGGGACAGGTCTAGAAAGCTTC.

The chain combines TRBV6-1 with TRBJ1-2; a weak D match, TRBD1 (6 bases). This CDR3 region has 13 residues. V was trimmed by 7 bases and J by 8 bases, leaving 17 bases between them. CDR1 MNHNS and CDR2 SASEGT come from the germline V gene. This CDR3 is CASNLQGLKGYTF. In DNA, the CDR3 is TGTGCCAGCAACCTACAGGGATTGAAGGGCTACACCTTC.

The V call is TRBV6-1, the J call TRBJ1-2; the D is unclear. V lost 2 bases and J 4 bases, leaving 17 bases between the germline ends. Germline V lookup: CDR1 MNHNS, CDR2 SASEGT. This CDR3 comprises 16 residues. The CDR3 region has the DNA TGTGCCAGCAGTGAATGGGGAGTCGACGGTGGCTATGGCTACACCTTC. Amino acid sequence: CASSEWGVDGGYGYTF.

V gene TRBV20-1 combines with J gene TRBJ2-7; D unresolved. The CDR3 extends over 11 amino acids. The germline gives CDR1 DFQATT, CDR2 SNEGSKA (reference sequence). V gave up 1 base and J gave up 9 bases, with 10 bases separating them. The DNA for the CDR3 is TGCAGTGCTAGAGTCGAGAGACGGCAGTACTTC. Translation: CSARVERRQYF.

The J gene is TRBJ2-3, the V gene TRBV30, with 7 nucleotides matching TRBD2. Germline CDR1 is GTSNPN and CDR2 is SVGIG (reference sequence). CDR3 length: 18 amino acids. After removal of 1 base from V and 4 bases from J, the junction contained 17 bases not matched to a gene. CDR3 sequence (DNA): TGTGCCTGGAGTGGTGGCGAGTCGGGGATAGGGAGGGCAGATACGCAGTATTTT. Translated: CAWSGGESGIGRADTQYF.

The CDR3 region is CASSRGLGGAYEQYF. As DNA, the CDR3 is TGTGCCAGCAGCCGGGGACTAGGAGGGGCATACGAGCAGTACTTC. This rearrangement joins TRBV6-5 to TRBJ2-7, with 8 nucleotides matching TRBD2. Germline V CDR1 and CDR2: MNHEY, SVGAGI. The trim removed 6 bases at V and 4 bases at J, leaving 11 bases unmatched. The CDR3 is made up of 15 amino acids.

The rearrangement links TRBV28 to TRBJ2-6, with D perhaps being TRBD1 or TRBD2 (6 bases each). Germline V gene sequence: CDR1 MDHEN, CDR2 SYDVKM. There are 15 residues in the CDR3. Trimming shortened V by 4 bases and J by 2 bases, and 9 bases separated the two germline ends. The CDR3 sequence: CASSSGEAGANVLTF. CDR3 nucleotides: TGTGCCAGCAGTTCAGGGGAGGCTGGGGCCAACGTCCTGACTTTC.

Points on this clone: Other DNA sequences in the sample encode the same CDR3. The chain joins TRBV18 to TRBJ2-1, with unresolved D. Germline loops: CDR1 KGHSH, CDR2 LQKENI. The CDR3 contains 15 residues. V dropped 3 bases and J dropped 0 bases, with 9 bases sitting between them. The CDR3 is CASSPDQSSYNEQFF. Written as DNA, the CDR3 is TGTGCCAGCTCACCCGACCAGAGCTCCTACAATGAGCAGTTCTTC.

This clone was counted between two and nine times. The chain uses TRBV28 and TRBJ1-5, with 7 bases lining up with TRBD1. V was clipped by 5 bases and J by 3 bases; unmatched bases: 4. This CDR3 has 14 amino acids. Germline assignment: CDR1 MDHEN and CDR2 SYDVKM. CDR3 residues: CASSGDRDNQPQHF. The CDR3 DNA follows: TGTGCCAGCAGTGGTGACAGGGACAATCAGCCCCAGCATTTT.

The chain joins TRBV4-1 to TRBJ1-1; possibly TRBD1 for D (6 bases). V lost 2 bases and J lost 5, with 9 bases in between. The germline gives CDR1 MGHRA, CDR2 YSYEKL. This CDR3 contains 13 residues. The CDR3 DNA reads as TGCGCCAGCAGCCAAAGGGGGTGGACTGAAGCTTTCTTT. This codes for CASSQRGWTEAFF.

The chain employs TRBV20-1 and TRBJ1-2; possibly TRBD1 for D (5 bases). Germline values: CDR1 DFQATT, CDR2 SNEGSKA (reference sequence). There are 10 residues in the CDR3. CDR3 loop: CGGENYGYTF. The CDR3 nucleotides are TGCGGGGGAGAAAACTATGGCTACACCTTC.

V is TRBV4-2 and J is TRBJ2-5; 8 bases fit TRBD1. The CDR3 length is 17 residues. The junction had 10 bases not matched to a gene; V was cut back by 0 bases and J by 4 bases. Looked up from germline, CDR1 is LGHNA and CDR2 is YNFKEQ. The DNA of the CDR3 is TGTGCCAGCAGCCAAGAGACGACCCAGGGGGCTGGAGAGACCCAGTACTTC. Encoded protein: CASSQETTQGAGETQYF.

V gene TRBV29-1 combines with J gene TRBJ2-1; possible D gene TRBD2, 6 bases. Trimming took 7 bases from V and 9 from J, leaving 16 bases between them. This CDR3 comprises 12 residues. CDR1 and CDR2 (germline): SQVTM, ANQGSEA. Here the CDR3 reads CSAPAGRGEQFF. CDR3 coding DNA: TGCAGCGCTCCTGCGGGGCGGGGTGAGCAGTTCTTC.

The chain recombines TRBV15 with TRBJ2-2; 7 bases map to TRBD1. V was clipped by 11 bases and J by 6 bases; unmatched bases: 12. There are 14 residues in the CDR3. Germline V gene lookup returns CDR1 LNHNV and CDR2 YYDKDF (reference sequence). CDR3: CASRVGGDSGELFF. The CDR3 nucleotides are TGTGCCTCACGGGTAGGGGGCGATTCCGGGGAGCTGTTTTTT.

Written as DNA, the CDR3 is TGTGCCAGCAGCCCAGGGACAGGGGAAGAGACCCAGTACTTC. The encoded protein is CASSPGTGEETQYF. This sequence joins TRBV7-7 and TRBJ2-5, with 10 bases that match TRBD1. The CDR3 sequence is 14 residues long. The germline V gene has CDR1 SSHAT and CDR2 FNYEAQ (reference sequence). The V gene end was trimmed by 5 bases and the J gene end by 3 bases; junction bases not matched to a gene: 3. Using reference TRBV7-7 and TRBJ2-5 for the parts outside the CDR3, the full variable domain is GAGVSQSPRYKVTKRGQDVTLRCDPISSHATLYWYQQALGQGPEFLTYFNYEAQPDKSGLPSDRFSAERPEGSISTLTIQRTEQRDSAMYRCASSPGTGEETQYFGPGTRLLVL.

This clone was observed a single time. The chain carries TRBV5-1 and TRBJ2-2; maybe TRBD1 (6 bases). Germline values: CDR1 SGHRS, CDR2 YFSETQ. The CDR3 extends over 13 amino acids. V was clipped by 2 bases and J by 5 bases, with 7 bases between them. In nucleotides, the CDR3 is TGCGCCAGCAGCTTAGGACAGACCGGGGAGCTGTTTTTT. Translation gives CASSLGQTGELFF.

This clone was seen a few times. The chain has TRBV18 and TRBJ1-1, with D perhaps TRBD1 (5 bases). CDR3 length: 15 residues. Trimming pared 5 bases from V and 3 bases from J, leaving 16 bases between. Germline loops: CDR1 KGHSH, CDR2 LQKENI. CDR3 in amino acids: CASSGAGKEYTEAFF. DNA of the CDR3: TGTGCCAGCTCAGGGGCAGGGAAGGAGTACACTGAAGCTTTCTTT.

The rearrangement uses TRBV6-6 and TRBJ2-2, with unresolved D. The CDR3 totals 13 residues. Germline lookup yields CDR1 MNHNY and CDR2 SVGAGI (reference sequence). V was clipped by 4 bases and J by 4 bases, with 7 bases between them. CDR3 nucleotide sequence: TGTGCCAGCAGTTCTCGATTCACCGGGGAGCTGTTTTTT. Encoded protein: CASSSRFTGELFF.

This clone has only a few counts. V is TRBV19 and J is TRBJ1-5, with D tentatively TRBD1 (5 bases). The germline gives CDR1 LNHDA, CDR2 SQIVND (reference sequence). The V gene lost 5 bases and the J gene lost 3 bases, with 14 bases spanning the gap. The CDR3 has 15 amino acids. CDR3 region: CASSSGRGPNQPQHF. CDR3 coding DNA: TGTGCCAGTAGTTCAGGGCGAGGGCCCAATCAGCCCCAGCATTTT.

The V gene is TRBV6-5, the J gene TRBJ1-2, with 10 bases that match TRBD1. Trimming at V came to 6 bases and at J to 8 bases, leaving 6 bases not matched to a gene. This CDR3 has 13 amino acids. Per germline, CDR1 MNHEY and CDR2 SVGAGI. The CDR3 DNA reads TGTGCCAGCAGAAGCGGACAGGGGGGAGGCTACACCTTC. It encodes CASRSGQGGGYTF.

This rearrangement joins TRBV13 to TRBJ2-2, with 8 positions matching TRBD1. With 5 bases clipped from V and 8 bases from J, the junction kept 7 bases outside the gene matches. The CDR3 loop spans 14 amino acids. Germline CDR1 PRHDT, CDR2 FYEKMQ (reference sequence). CDR3 amino acids: CASSPGQGGGELFF. Here the CDR3 DNA reads TGTGCCAGCAGCCCTGGACAGGGTGGAGGGGAGCTGTTTTTT.

Relative to its sample, this clone is medium-sized. CDR3 sequence: CASSINKAGSAGNTIYF. The CDR3, as DNA: TGTGCCAGCTCAATAAACAAGGCAGGATCGGCTGGAAACACCATATATTTT. The J gene is TRBJ1-3, the V gene TRBV18; D not resolved. Trimming stripped 5 bases from V and 2 bases from J, with 19 bases between. The CDR3 is 17 amino acids. Germline CDR1 and CDR2: KGHSH and LQKENI.

By share of the sample, this clone is medium-sized. The chain couples TRBV25-1 to TRBJ1-2; unclear D gene. This CDR3 has 16 amino acids. Trimming took 1 base from V and 1 from J, leaving 13 bases between them. Germline V gene data show CDR1 as MGHDK and CDR2 as SYGVNS. The CDR3 spells CASSELTPQDNYGYTF. CDR3 nucleotide sequence: TGTGCCAGCAGTGAATTAACCCCTCAGGATAACTATGGCTACACCTTC.